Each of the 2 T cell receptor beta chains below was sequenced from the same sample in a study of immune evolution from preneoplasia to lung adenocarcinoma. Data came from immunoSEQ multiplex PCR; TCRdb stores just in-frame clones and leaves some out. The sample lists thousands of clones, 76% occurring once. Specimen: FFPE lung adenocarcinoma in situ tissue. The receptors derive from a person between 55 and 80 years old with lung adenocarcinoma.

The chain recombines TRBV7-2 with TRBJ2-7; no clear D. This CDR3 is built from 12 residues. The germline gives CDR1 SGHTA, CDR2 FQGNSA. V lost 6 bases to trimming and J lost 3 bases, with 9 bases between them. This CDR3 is CASSRDNYEQYF. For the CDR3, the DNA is TGTGCCAGCAGTCGCGACAACTACGAGCAGTACTTC.

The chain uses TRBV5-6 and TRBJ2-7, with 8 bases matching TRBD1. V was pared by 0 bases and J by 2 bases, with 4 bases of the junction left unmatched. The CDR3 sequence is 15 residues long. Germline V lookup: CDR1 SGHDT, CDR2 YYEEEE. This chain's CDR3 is CASSLVGQETYEQYF. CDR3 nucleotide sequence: TGTGCCAGCAGCTTGGTGGGACAGGAGACCTACGAGCAGTACTTC.